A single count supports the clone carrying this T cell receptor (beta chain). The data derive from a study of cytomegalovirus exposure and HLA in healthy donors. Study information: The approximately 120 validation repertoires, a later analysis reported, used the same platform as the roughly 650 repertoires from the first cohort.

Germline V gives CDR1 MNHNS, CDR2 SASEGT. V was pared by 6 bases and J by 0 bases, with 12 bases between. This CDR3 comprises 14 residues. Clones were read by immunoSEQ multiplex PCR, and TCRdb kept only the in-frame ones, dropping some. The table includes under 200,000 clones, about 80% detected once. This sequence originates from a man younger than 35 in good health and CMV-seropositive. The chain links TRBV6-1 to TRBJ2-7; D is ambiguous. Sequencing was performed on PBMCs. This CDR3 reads CASSLGTISYEQYF. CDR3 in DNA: TGTGCCAGCAGCCTAGGCACTATCTCCTACGAGCAGTACTTC.